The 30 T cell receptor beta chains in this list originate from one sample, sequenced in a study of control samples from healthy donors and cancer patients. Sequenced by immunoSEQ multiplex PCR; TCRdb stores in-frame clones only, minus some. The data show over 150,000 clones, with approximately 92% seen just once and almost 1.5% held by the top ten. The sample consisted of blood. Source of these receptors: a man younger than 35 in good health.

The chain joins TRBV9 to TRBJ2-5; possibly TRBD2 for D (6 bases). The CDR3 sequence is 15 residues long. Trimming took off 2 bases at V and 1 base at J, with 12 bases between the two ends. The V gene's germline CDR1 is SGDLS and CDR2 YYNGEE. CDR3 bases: TGTGCCAGCAGCGTTAACTGGGGACTCCAAGAGACCCAGTACTTC. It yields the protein CASSVNWGLQETQYF.

In nucleotides, the CDR3 is TGTGCCAGCAGCCAAGATCCGGTTACTCTATGGAACACTGAAGCTTTCTTT. It codes for CASSQDPVTLWNTEAFF. J is TRBJ1-1 and V is TRBV3-1 (or the pseudogene TRBV3-2), with D hard to call. CDR1 and CDR2 from the germline V gene are LGHDT and YNNKEL (reference sequence). Trimming pared 0 bases from V and 1 base from J, leaving 15 bases between. The length of the CDR3 is 17 residues.

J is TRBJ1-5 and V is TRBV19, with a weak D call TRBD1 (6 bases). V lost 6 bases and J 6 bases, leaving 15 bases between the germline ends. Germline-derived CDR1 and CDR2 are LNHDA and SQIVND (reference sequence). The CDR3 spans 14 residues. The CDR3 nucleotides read TGTGCCAGTAGATGGGGGCAGGGAGGTCAGCCCCAGCATTTT. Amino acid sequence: CASRWGQGGQPQHF.

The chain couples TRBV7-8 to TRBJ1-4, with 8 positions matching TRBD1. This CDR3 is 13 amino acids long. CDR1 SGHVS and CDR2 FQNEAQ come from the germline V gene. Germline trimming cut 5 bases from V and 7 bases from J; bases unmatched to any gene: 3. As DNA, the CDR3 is TGTGCCAGCAGCAAACAGGGGGGTGAAAAACTGTTTTTT. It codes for CASSKQGGEKLFF.

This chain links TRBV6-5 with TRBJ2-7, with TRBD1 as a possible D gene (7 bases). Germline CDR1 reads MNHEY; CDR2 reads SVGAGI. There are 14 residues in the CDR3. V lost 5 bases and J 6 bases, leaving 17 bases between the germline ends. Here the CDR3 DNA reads TGTGCCAGCAGTCGCGGGACAGTTTGGACCGAGCAGTACTTC. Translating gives CASSRGTVWTEQYF.

CDR3 in amino acids: CASSQGLAENTQYF. The CDR3 DNA follows: TGTGCCAGCAGCCAGGGACTAGCGGAGAATACGCAGTATTTT. The V and J genes are TRBV4-2 and TRBJ2-3; TRBD2 aligns across 11 bases. Germline V gene data show CDR1 as LGHNA and CDR2 as YNFKEQ. This CDR3 comprises 14 residues. J was trimmed by 7 bases and V by 3 bases; bases with no gene match: 3.

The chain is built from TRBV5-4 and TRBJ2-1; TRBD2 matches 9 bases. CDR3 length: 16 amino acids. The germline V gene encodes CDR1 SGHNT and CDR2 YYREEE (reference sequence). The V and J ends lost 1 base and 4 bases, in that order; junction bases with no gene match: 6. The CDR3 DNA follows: TGTGCCAGCAGCTTGCCTAGCGGGGCCGCTTACAATGAGCAGTTCTTC. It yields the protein CASSLPSGAAYNEQFF.

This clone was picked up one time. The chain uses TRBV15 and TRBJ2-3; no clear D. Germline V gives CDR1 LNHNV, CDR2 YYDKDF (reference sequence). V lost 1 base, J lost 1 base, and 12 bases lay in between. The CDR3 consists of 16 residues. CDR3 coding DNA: TGTGCCACCAGCAGAGTTGTGACGAGAGGCACAGATACGCAGTATTTT. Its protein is CATSRVVTRGTDTQYF.

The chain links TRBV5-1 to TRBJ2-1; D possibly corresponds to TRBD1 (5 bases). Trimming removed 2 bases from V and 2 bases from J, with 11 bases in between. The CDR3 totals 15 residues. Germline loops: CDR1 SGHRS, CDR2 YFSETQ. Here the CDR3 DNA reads TGCGCCAGCAGCTTAAGGACACCTGCCTACAATGAGCAGTTCTTC. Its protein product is CASSLRTPAYNEQFF.

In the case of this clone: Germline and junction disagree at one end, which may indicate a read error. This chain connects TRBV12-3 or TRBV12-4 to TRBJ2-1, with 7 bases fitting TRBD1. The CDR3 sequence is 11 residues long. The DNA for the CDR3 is TGTGCCAGCAGTTACAGGGGATGGGCGATCTTC. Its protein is CASSYRGWAIF.

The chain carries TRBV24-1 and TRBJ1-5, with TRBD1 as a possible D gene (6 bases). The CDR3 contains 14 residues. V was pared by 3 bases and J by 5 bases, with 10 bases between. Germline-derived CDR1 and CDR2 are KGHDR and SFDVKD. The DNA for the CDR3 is TGTGCCACCAGTGATCTGGGGGCAGATCAGCCCCAGCATTTT. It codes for CATSDLGADQPQHF.

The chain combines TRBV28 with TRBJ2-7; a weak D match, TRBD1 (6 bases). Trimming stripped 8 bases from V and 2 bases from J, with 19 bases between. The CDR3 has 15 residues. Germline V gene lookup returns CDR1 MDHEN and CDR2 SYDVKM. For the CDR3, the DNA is TGTGCCAGCGGGTCCAGGGGCAGGGGAACCTACGAGCAGTACTTC. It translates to CASGSRGRGTYEQYF.

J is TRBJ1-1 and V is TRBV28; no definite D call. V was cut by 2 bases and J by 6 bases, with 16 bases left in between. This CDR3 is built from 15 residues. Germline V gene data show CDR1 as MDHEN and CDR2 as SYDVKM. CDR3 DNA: TGTGCCAGCAGTTTACGGGGAGGAGGGAGAGCTGAAGCTTTCTTT. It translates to CASSLRGGGRAEAFF.

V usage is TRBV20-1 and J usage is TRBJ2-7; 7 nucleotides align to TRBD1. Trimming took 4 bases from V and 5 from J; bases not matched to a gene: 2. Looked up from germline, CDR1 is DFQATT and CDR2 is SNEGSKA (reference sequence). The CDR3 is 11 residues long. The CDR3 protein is CSATRGHEQYF. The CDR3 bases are TGCAGTGCTACGAGGGGGCACGAGCAGTACTTC.

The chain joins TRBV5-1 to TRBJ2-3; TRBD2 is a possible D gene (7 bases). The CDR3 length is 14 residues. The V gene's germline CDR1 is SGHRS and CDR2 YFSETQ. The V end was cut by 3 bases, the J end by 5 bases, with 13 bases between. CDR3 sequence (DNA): TGCGCCAGCAGCTCTCGGAGGGGGGGAGATACGCAGTATTTT. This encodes CASSSRRGGDTQYF.

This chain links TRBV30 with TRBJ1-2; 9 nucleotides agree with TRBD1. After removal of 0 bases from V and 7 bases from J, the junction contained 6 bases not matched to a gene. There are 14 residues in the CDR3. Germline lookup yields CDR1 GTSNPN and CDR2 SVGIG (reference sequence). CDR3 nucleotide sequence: TGTGCCTGGAGTGTAGTAGGACAGGGGTTTGGCTACACCTTC. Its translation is CAWSVVGQGFGYTF.

CDR3 residues: CASSDPTGRYEQYF. Written as DNA, the CDR3 is TGTGCCAGCAGTGATCCGACAGGGCGTTACGAGCAGTACTTC. The chain joins TRBV25-1 to TRBJ2-7; 7 bases are shared with TRBD1. CDR1 is MGHDK and CDR2 is SYGVNS in the germline V gene. This CDR3 has 14 amino acids. The ends lost 3 bases at V and 4 bases at J; junction bases unmatched: 6.

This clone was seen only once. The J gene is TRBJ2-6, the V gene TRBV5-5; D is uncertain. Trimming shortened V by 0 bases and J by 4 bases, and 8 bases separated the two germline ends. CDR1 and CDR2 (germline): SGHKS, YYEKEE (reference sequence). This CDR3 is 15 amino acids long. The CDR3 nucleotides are TGTGCCAGCAGCTTGGGAAGTACCGGGGCCAACGTCCTGACTTTC. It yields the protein CASSLGSTGANVLTF. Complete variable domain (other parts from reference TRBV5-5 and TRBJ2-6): DAGVTQSPTHLIKTRGQQVTLRCSPISGHKSVSWYQQVLGQGPQFIFQYYEKEERGRGNFPDRFSARQFPNYSSELNVNALLLGDSALYLCASSLGSTGANVLTFGAGSRLTVL.

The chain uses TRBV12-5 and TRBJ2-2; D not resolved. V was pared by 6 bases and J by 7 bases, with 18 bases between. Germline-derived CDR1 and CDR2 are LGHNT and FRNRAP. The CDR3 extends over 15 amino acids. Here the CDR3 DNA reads TGTGCTAGTGGGTTGTGGACGGATAACTTCGGGGAGCTGTTTTTT. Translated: CASGLWTDNFGELFF.

In DNA, the CDR3 is TGTGCCACCAGTGATTCTAGGGGGGGCGGCTGGAATGAGCAGTTCTTC. Amino acid sequence: CATSDSRGGGWNEQFF. This chain connects TRBV24-1 to TRBJ2-1; perhaps TRBD2 as D (7 bases). The CDR3 contains 16 residues. Deletions cut 2 bases from V and 7 bases from J, with 17 bases between. In germline, CDR1 is KGHDR, CDR2 SFDVKD.

The CDR3 nucleotides read TGTGCCAGCAGGGATAGGACACCCCACTCCTACGAGCAGTACTTC. This sequence encodes CASRDRTPHSYEQYF. The rearrangement joins TRBV6-5 to TRBJ2-7; D possibly corresponds to TRBD1 (5 bases). CDR3 size: 15 residues. Germline V gene sequence: CDR1 MNHEY, CDR2 SVGAGI. V lost 6 bases and J lost 0, with 15 bases in between.

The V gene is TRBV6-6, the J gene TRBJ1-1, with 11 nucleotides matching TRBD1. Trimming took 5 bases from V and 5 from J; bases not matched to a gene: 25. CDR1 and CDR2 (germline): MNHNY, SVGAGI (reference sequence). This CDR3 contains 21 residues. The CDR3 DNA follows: TGTGCCAGCAGTCGCCGCCCGGGACAGGGGGGCGTAATCCAGTCGTGGACTGAAGCTTTCTTT. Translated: CASSRRPGQGGVIQSWTEAFF.

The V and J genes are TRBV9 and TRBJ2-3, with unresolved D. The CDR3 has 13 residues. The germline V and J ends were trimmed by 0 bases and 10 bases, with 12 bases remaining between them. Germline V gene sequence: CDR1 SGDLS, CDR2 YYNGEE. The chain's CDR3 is CASSVVSVSSQYF. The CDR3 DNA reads TGTGCCAGCAGCGTAGTTTCGGTCAGTTCGCAGTATTTT.

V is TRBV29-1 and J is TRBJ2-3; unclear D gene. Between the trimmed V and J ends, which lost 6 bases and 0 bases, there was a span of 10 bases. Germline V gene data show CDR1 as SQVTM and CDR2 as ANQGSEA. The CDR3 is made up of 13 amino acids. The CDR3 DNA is TGCAGCGTCCCTATTAGGAGCACAGATACGCAGTATTTT. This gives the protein CSVPIRSTDTQYF.

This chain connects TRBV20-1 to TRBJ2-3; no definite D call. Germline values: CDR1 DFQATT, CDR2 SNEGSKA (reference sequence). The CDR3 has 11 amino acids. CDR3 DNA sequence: TGCAGCGCAAGAAACGGGGATACGCAGTATTTT. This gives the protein CSARNGDTQYF.

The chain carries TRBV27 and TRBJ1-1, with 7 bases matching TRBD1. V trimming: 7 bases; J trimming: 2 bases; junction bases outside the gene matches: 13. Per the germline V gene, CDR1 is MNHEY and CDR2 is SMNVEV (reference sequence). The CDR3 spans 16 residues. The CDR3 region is CASIISRDRGNTEAFF. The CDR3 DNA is TGTGCCAGCATTATAAGCCGGGACAGAGGTAACACTGAAGCTTTCTTT.

The CDR3 protein is CASSLEGGRVTDTQYF. CDR3 bases: TGCGCCAGCAGCTTGGAGGGGGGGCGGGTCACAGATACGCAGTATTTT. The chain uses TRBV5-1 and TRBJ2-3, with D perhaps matching TRBD2 (7 bases). CDR1 and CDR2 (germline): SGHRS, YFSETQ. Trimming left V 0 bases short and J 2 bases short, with 13 bases between. The CDR3 spans 16 residues.

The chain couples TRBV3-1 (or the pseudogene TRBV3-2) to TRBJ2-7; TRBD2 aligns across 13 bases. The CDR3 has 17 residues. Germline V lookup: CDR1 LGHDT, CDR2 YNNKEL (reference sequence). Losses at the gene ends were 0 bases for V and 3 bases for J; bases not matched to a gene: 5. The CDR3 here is CASSQDAGLAGSYEQYF. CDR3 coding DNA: TGTGCCAGCAGCCAAGACGCGGGACTAGCGGGGAGCTACGAGCAGTACTTC.

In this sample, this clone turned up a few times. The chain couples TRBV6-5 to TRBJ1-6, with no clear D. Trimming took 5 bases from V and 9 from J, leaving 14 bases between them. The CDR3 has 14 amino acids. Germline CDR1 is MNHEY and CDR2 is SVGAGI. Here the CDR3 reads CASSPSDRGSPLHF. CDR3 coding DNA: TGTGCCAGCAGTCCATCGGATCGGGGTTCACCCCTCCACTTT.

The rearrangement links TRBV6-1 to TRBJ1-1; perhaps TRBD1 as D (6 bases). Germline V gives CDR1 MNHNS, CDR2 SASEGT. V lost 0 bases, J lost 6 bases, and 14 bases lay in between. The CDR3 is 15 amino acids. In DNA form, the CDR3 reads TGTGCCAGCAGTGAAGCGTGGCAGGGGAGCCCTGAAGCTTTCTTT. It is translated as CASSEAWQGSPEAFF.